The rows below give T cell receptor beta chains drawn from one sample of a study of T cell repertoires in cytomegalovirus infection. TCRdb called the reads again in MiXCR, with one record for every CDR3 protein. Of about 300,000 distinct CDR3 sequences in the sample, 9.6% are singletons; the top ten hold approximately 2.4%. The sequencing sample was made of PBMCs. The source of these receptors is a human donor in good health (CMV status not recorded). Some clones in this sample may be carry-over from other donors' samples. CDR3s include the opening cysteine and the closing phenylalanine or tryptophan. A D gene is named only where the DNA matches it firmly. The size of a clone is reported for some rows only, either as once, few or many, or as a class for expanded clones.

D gene	V gene	J gene	clone size	CDR3 protein	CDR3 DNA
.	TRBV6-5	TRBJ2-5	many	CASSLSVTQETQYF	TGTGCCAGCAGTCTGTCGGTGACCCAAGAGACCCAGTACTTC
.	TRBV19	TRBJ1-5	few	CASSIISGTNQPQHF	TGTGCCAGTAGTATAATATCAGGGACCAATCAGCCCCAGCATTTT
.	TRBV28	TRBJ1-4	.	CASSLQLNEKLFF	TGTGCCAGCAGTTTACAGCTTAATGAAAAACTGTTTTTT
.	TRBV24-1	TRBJ2-1	few	CATSDSGVQSSYNEQFF	TGTGCCACCAGTGATTCAGGGGTACAGAGCTCCTACAATGAGCAGTTCTTC
TRBD1	TRBV28	TRBJ2-3	many	CASRGQGSTDTQYF	TGTGCCAGCAGGGGACAGGGAAGCACAGATACGCAGTATTTT
.	TRBV29-1	TRBJ2-1	few	CSVQLDRPIAYSYNEQFF	TGCAGCGTTCAACTGGACAGACCAATAGCCTACTCCTACAATGAGCAGTTCTTC
.	TRBV3-1	TRBJ1-1	few	CASSPLSMNTEAFF	TGTGCCAGCAGCCCACTTTCCATGAACACTGAAGCTTTCTTT
TRBD2	TRBV18	TRBJ2-1	.	CASSLGTSRNEQFF	TGTGCCAGCTCACTCGGGACTAGCAGGAATGAGCAGTTCTTC
TRBD1	TRBV10-3	TRBJ1-2	many	CAITRSGTGGSGSTF	TGTGCCATCACCAGATCCGGGACAGGGGGCAGCGGTAGCACCTTC
.	TRBV29-1	TRBJ2-1	many	CSVELSGTHYNEQFF	TGCAGCGTTGAATTATCCGGGACGCACTACAATGAGCAGTTCTTC
.	TRBV2	TRBJ1-6	many	CASSERPYSPLHF	TGTGCCAGCAGTGAAAGGCCTTATTCACCCCTCCACTTT
.	TRBV7-2	TRBJ2-3	many	CASSSDGARADTQYF	TGTGCCAGCAGCTCAGACGGGGCGCGGGCAGATACGCAGTATTTT
.	TRBV7-8	TRBJ1-5	many	CASSLRSGNQPQHF	TGTGCCAGCAGCTTAAGAAGCGGGAATCAGCCCCAGCATTTT
.	TRBV28	TRBJ2-7	many	CASSYTGFYEQYF	TGTGCCAGCAGTTATACAGGATTCTACGAGCAGTACTTC
TRBD1	TRBV28	TRBJ2-5	few	CASSFRDRGPETQYF	TGTGCCAGCAGTTTCCGGGACAGGGGGCCGGAGACCCAGTACTTC
.	TRBV2	TRBJ1-5	many	CASSVMGWGNQPQHF	TGTGCCAGCAGCGTAATGGGGTGGGGAAATCAGCCCCAGCATTTT
.	TRBV2	TRBJ1-2	.	CASRPLTAVNYGYTF	TGTGCCAGCAGGCCCCTGACGGCTGTTAACTATGGCTACACCTTC
.	TRBV6-6	TRBJ1-6	many	CASSFAPPNDSPLHF	TGTGCCAGCAGTTTCGCTCCTCCAAATGATTCACCCCTCCACTTT
.	TRBV11-1	TRBJ2-2	many	CASSLRDGTGELFF	TGTGCCAGCAGCTTACGGGACGGCACCGGGGAGCTGTTTTTT
.	TRBV7-9	TRBJ2-3	many	CASSPPGTLRADTQYF	TGTGCCAGCAGCCCGCCCGGGACGCTTCGGGCAGATACGCAGTATTTT
TRBD2	TRBV20-1	TRBJ2-1	many	CSAGEGYNEQFF	TGCAGTGCTGGGGAGGGCTACAATGAGCAGTTCTTC
.	TRBV29-1	TRBJ1-2	few	CSVTSNYGYTF	TGCAGCGTTACTTCTAACTATGGCTACACCTTC
.	TRBV2	TRBJ2-7	few	CASSVQRYEQYF	TGTGCCAGCAGTGTGCAACGGTACGAGCAGTACTTC
TRBD1	TRBV29-1	TRBJ2-1	many	CSVIVPGGFYNEQFF	TGCAGCGTTATCGTCCCAGGGGGTTTCTACAATGAGCAGTTCTTC
.	TRBV12-3/TRBV12-4	TRBJ2-7	many	CASSLGGGAGNEQYF	TGTGCCAGCAGTTTAGGTGGGGGGGCAGGCAACGAGCAGTACTTC
.	TRBV12-3/TRBV12-4	TRBJ2-4	many	CASSPGTSQAGIQYF	TGTGCCAGCAGCCCGGGCACCTCACAAGCGGGCATTCAGTACTTC
.	TRBV7-3	TRBJ2-1	.	CASSLSLDNEQFF	TGTGCCAGCAGCTTAAGCCTAGACAATGAGCAGTTCTTC
TRBD1	TRBV18	TRBJ1-1	many	CASSPDGTGQGTEAFF	TGTGCCAGCTCACCGGATGGGACAGGGCAGGGCACTGAAGCTTTCTTT
.	TRBV3-1	TRBJ1-1	many	CASSQVEGNTEAFF	TGTGCCAGCAGCCAAGTTGAGGGGAACACTGAAGCTTTCTTT
TRBD2	TRBV14	TRBJ2-1	.	CASRPSGGPGSNEQFF	TGTGCCAGCAGGCCTAGCGGTGGCCCTGGGAGCAATGAGCAGTTCTTC
TRBD1	TRBV12-3/TRBV12-4	TRBJ2-2	.	CASSRGQGRTGELFF	TGTGCCAGCAGCCGCGGACAGGGGCGCACCGGGGAGCTGTTTTTT
TRBD1	TRBV20-1	TRBJ1-1	.	CSARDPGGGMNTEAFF	TGCAGTGCTAGAGACCCAGGGGGGGGGATGAACACTGAAGCTTTCTTT
.	TRBV20-1	TRBJ2-4	.	CSASAGRNIQYF	TGCAGTGCTAGCGCAGGGAGGAACATTCAGTACTTC
.	TRBV7-2	TRBJ2-1	many	CASSLTAGPYNEQFF	TGTGCCAGCAGCTTAACGGCGGGCCCCTACAATGAGCAGTTCTTC
.	TRBV28	TRBJ2-1	few	CASSSTPDSYSYNEQFF	TGTGCCAGCAGTTCGACCCCTGACAGTTACTCCTACAATGAGCAGTTCTTC
.	TRBV7-8	TRBJ2-2	many	CASSLVLNTGELFF	TGTGCCAGCAGCTTAGTACTGAACACCGGGGAGCTGTTTTTT
TRBD1	TRBV28	TRBJ1-2	many	CASSSPGTGGNGYTF	TGTGCCAGCAGTTCCCCCGGGACAGGGGGAAATGGCTACACCTTC
TRBD1	TRBV27	TRBJ1-2	many	CASSSGTGVGGYTF	TGTGCCAGCAGTTCCGGGACAGGGGTGGGTGGCTACACCTTC
TRBD2	TRBV6-2/TRBV6-3	TRBJ2-6	many	CASSLPKRGGPGANVLTF	TGTGCCAGCAGCCTACCGAAGCGGGGGGGCCCTGGGGCCAACGTCCTGACTTTC